This T cell receptor (beta chain) stems from a study of cytomegalovirus exposure and HLA in healthy donors. PCR involved 60 Vbeta and 13 Jbeta primers. Clones were sequenced by immunoSEQ multiplex PCR, and TCRdb holds only the in-frame ones, with some missing. This table has 75,000 to 90,000 clones, roughly 72% appearing once. Trimming stripped 2 bases from V and 4 bases from J, with 11 bases between. The CDR3 totals 14 residues. Per the germline V gene, CDR1 is MNHEY and CDR2 is SVGAGI. This clone showed up just a few times. This clonotype was sampled from a man aged 30 to 39 in good health and CMV-seropositive. Sequencing was done on a sample of PBMCs. The gene calls are TRBV6-5 and TRBJ1-1; D is uncertain. The CDR3 reads CASSYNKEATEAFF. In DNA form, the CDR3 reads TGTGCCAGCAGTTACAACAAAGAGGCCACTGAAGCTTTCTTT.